What follows is one T cell receptor (beta chain) and its context. The data were taken from a study of shared clonotypes between healthy human individuals. The J segment lost 3 bases and the V segment lost 3 bases, leaving 5 bases of the junction unmatched. The CDR3 covers 14 residues. Looked up from germline, CDR1 is LNHNV and CDR2 is YYDKDF (reference sequence). CD45RO-negative CD8 cells positively selected for CCR7 made up the naive population, which excluded terminally differentiated effector memory CD45RA+ cells. The assay was immunoSEQ multiplex PCR, and TCRdb's table has in-frame clones only and misses some. This table holds 2 million to 2.5 million clones, 85% to 95% found once.

The J gene is TRBJ2-7, the V gene TRBV15; the match to TRBD1 covers 7 bases. The receptor was isolated from a man younger than 35 in good health. Some clones in this sample may be carry-over from other donors' samples. Input material: naive CD8+ T cells from PBMCs. CDR3 loop: CATSSGDSIYEQYF. In nucleotides, the CDR3 is TGTGCCACCAGCAGCGGGGACAGCATCTACGAGCAGTACTTC.